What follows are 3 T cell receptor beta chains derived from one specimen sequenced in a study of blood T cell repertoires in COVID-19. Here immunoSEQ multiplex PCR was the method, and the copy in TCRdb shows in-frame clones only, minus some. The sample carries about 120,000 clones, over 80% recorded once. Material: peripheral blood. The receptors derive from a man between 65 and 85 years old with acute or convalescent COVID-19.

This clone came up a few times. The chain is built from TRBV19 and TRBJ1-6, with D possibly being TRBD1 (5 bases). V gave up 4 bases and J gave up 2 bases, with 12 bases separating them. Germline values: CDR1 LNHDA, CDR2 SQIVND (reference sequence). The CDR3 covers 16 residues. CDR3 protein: CASSRRGDAYNSPLHF. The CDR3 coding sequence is TGTGCCAGTAGTAGGCGGGGGGACGCCTATAATTCACCCCTCCACTTT.

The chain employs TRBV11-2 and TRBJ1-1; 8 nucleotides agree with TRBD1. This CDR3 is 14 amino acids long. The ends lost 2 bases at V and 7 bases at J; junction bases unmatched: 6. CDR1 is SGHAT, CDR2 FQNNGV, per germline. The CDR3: CASSLFTGGGEAFF. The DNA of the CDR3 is TGTGCCAGCAGCTTATTTACAGGGGGGGGTGAAGCTTTCTTT.

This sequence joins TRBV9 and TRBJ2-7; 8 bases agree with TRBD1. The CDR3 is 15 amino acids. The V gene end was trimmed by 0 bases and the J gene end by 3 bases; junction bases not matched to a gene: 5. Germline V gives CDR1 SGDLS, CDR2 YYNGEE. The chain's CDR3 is CASSVDVTGDYEQYF. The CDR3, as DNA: TGTGCCAGCAGCGTAGACGTGACAGGGGACTACGAGCAGTACTTC.